Presented here are 24 T cell receptor beta chains from one specimen sequenced in a study of blood T cell repertoires in COVID-19. TCRdb's table, derived via immunoSEQ multiplex PCR, lists solely in-frame clones and lacks some. The repertoire holds about 150,000 clones, with approximately 80% as singletons. Sequenced material: peripheral blood. The origin of the receptors is a human donor in a cohort sampled during active COVID-19.

V and J are TRBV4-2 and TRBJ2-1, with TRBD1 matching 9 bases. Germline V CDR1 and CDR2: LGHNA, YNFKEQ. Losses at the gene ends were 5 bases for V and 4 bases for J; bases not matched to a gene: 6. CDR3 length equals 15 residues. Here the CDR3 DNA reads TGTGCCAGCAGCATCGACAGGGGGACTTACAATGAGCAGTTCTTC. It yields the protein CASSIDRGTYNEQFF.

The chain is built from TRBV10-3 and TRBJ2-1; a possible D gene is TRBD2 (5 bases). The V and J ends lost 6 bases and 5 bases respectively, with 14 bases between them. This CDR3 region has 14 residues. Germline CDR1 reads ENHRY; CDR2 reads SYGVKD. In DNA form, the CDR3 reads TGTGCCATCAGCGTTGGACTGGAGAACAATGAGCAGTTCTTC. This gives the protein CAISVGLENNEQFF.

This clone showed up just a few times. The chain is built from TRBV9 and TRBJ1-2; TRBD1 aligns across 11 bases. V lost 3 bases, J lost 8 bases, and 6 bases stayed unmatched. The CDR3 covers 14 residues. Per the germline V gene, CDR1 is SGDLS and CDR2 is YYNGEE. The CDR3 protein is CASSADRGRRGYTF. The CDR3 nucleotides read TGTGCCAGCAGCGCGGACAGGGGGCGCCGGGGCTACACCTTC.

The V and J genes are TRBV5-6 and TRBJ1-2, with no clear D. The CDR3 is made up of 15 amino acids. V lost 1 base and J 4 bases, leaving 14 bases between the germline ends. The germline CDR1 and CDR2 sequences are SGHDT and YYEEEE. CDR3: CASSLRQLESYGYTF. The CDR3 DNA reads TGTGCCAGCAGCTTGCGGCAGTTGGAGTCCTATGGCTACACCTTC.

This clone turned up a few times. The chain recombines TRBV12-3 or TRBV12-4 with TRBJ2-2; D uncertain. CDR3 size: 12 residues. Trimming left V 6 bases short and J 7 bases short, with 9 bases between. This chain's CDR3 is CASSPSFGELFF. The CDR3 nucleotides read TGTGCCAGCAGCCCCTCTTTCGGGGAGCTGTTTTTT.

The chain links TRBV30 to TRBJ2-3; a weak D match, TRBD1 (8 bases). Germline V gene lookup returns CDR1 GTSNPN and CDR2 SVGIG (reference sequence). V lost 5 bases to trimming and J lost 2 bases, with 17 bases between them. This CDR3 region has 15 residues. Here the CDR3 DNA reads TGTGCCTGGCAGGGGGCGGGAGCAATCACAGATACGCAGTATTTT. Protein: CAWQGAGAITDTQYF.

The chain is built from TRBV5-4 and TRBJ2-4; 11 bases fit TRBD2. Germline V CDR1 and CDR2: SGHNT, YYREEE (reference sequence). The CDR3 totals 16 residues. V lost 4 bases to trimming and J lost 7 bases; unmatched junction nucleotides: 10. CDR3 DNA sequence: TGTGCCAGCAGCATTAGCGGGAGGGCCGGAAGGAACATTCAGTACTTC. It translates to CASSISGRAGRNIQYF. Using reference TRBV5-4 and TRBJ2-4 for the parts outside the CDR3, the full variable domain is ETGVTQSPTHLIKTRGQQVTLRCSSQSGHNTVSWYQQALGQGPQFIFQYYREEENGRGNFPPRFSGLQFPNYSSELNVNALELDDSALYLCASSISGRAGRNIQYFGAGTRLSVL.

The chain joins TRBV3-1 (or the pseudogene TRBV3-2) to TRBJ1-3; the match to TRBD1 covers 8 bases. Germline CDR1 and CDR2: LGHDT and YNNKEL (reference sequence). The trim removed 0 bases at V and 4 bases at J, leaving 5 bases unmatched. This CDR3 is 16 amino acids long. The CDR3 protein is CASSQDYWTGGNTIYF. DNA of the CDR3: TGTGCCAGCAGCCAAGATTACTGGACAGGGGGAAACACCATATATTTT.

This chain joins TRBV19 and TRBJ1-3; D is ambiguous. The CDR3 runs to 16 residues. V lost 0 bases and J lost 3, with 12 bases in between. The germline V gene has CDR1 LNHDA and CDR2 SQIVND (reference sequence). The CDR3 coding sequence is TGTGCCAGTAGTATAGATCCTCGGGTCTTTGGAAACACCATATATTTT. Translated, it gives CASSIDPRVFGNTIYF.

In its sample, this clone was seen once. The CDR3 spells CSGRQGRAEAFF. CDR3 sequence (DNA): TGCAGCGGCCGTCAAGGGAGGGCTGAAGCTTTCTTT. The rearrangement links TRBV29-1 to TRBJ1-1; D not resolved. The V gene lost 7 bases and the J gene lost 6 bases, with 15 bases spanning the gap. Germline loops: CDR1 SQVTM, CDR2 ANQGSEA. The CDR3 is 12 residues long.

The J gene is TRBJ2-3, the V gene TRBV18; weak D call: TRBD1 (5 bases). The V and J ends lost 8 bases and 0 bases respectively, with 12 bases between them. CDR3 length: 14 residues. Germline CDR1 KGHSH, CDR2 LQKENI. This chain's CDR3 is CASQDTPSTDTQYF. DNA of the CDR3: TGTGCCAGCCAGGACACCCCTAGCACAGATACGCAGTATTTT.

The sample holds one count of this clone. J is TRBJ1-6 and V is TRBV9; D call uncertain. The CDR3 covers 14 residues. The germline V and J ends were trimmed by 3 bases and 0 bases, with 4 bases remaining between them. Germline V CDR1 and CDR2: SGDLS, YYNGEE. CDR3 amino acids: CASSGLSYNSPLHF. In nucleotides, the CDR3 is TGTGCCAGCAGCGGACTCTCCTATAATTCACCCCTCCACTTT.

This chain joins TRBV15 and TRBJ2-1; D possibly corresponds to TRBD1 (6 bases). CDR3 length equals 15 residues. Germline CDR1 reads LNHNV; CDR2 reads YYDKDF (reference sequence). The germline V and J ends were trimmed by 1 base and 7 bases, with 14 bases remaining between them. CDR3 in DNA: TGTGCCACCAGCAGAGTCAACAGGGCTCGAAATGAGCAGTTCTTC. Its protein product is CATSRVNRARNEQFF.

The CDR3 reads CASSFRTGAEDTQYF. The CDR3 region has the DNA TGTGCCAGCAGCTTCCGAACAGGGGCTGAAGATACGCAGTATTTT. This chain joins TRBV7-2 and TRBJ2-3, with 7 bases aligning to TRBD1. The V segment lost 3 bases and the J segment 5 bases; nucleotides outside the gene matches: 8. The CDR3 runs 15 residues. Germline CDR1 reads SGHTA; CDR2 reads FQGNSA.

This rearrangement joins TRBV5-8 to TRBJ1-1; tentatively, D is TRBD1 (5 bases). The CDR3 is 13 residues long. V was pared by 2 bases and J by 6 bases, with 11 bases between. CDR1 is SGHTS and CDR2 is YDEGEE in the germline V gene. CDR3 loop: CASSFPWGAEAFF. The CDR3 DNA reads TGTGCCAGCAGCTTCCCTTGGGGGGCTGAAGCTTTCTTT. The full variable domain, completed using reference TRBV5-8 and TRBJ1-1, is EAGVTQSPTHLIKTRGQQATLRCSPISGHTSVYWYQQALGLGLQFLLWYDEGEERNRGNFPPRFSGRQFPNYSSELNVNALELEDSALYLCASSFPWGAEAFFGQGTRLTVV.

The chain links TRBV27 to TRBJ2-3, with a possible D match to TRBD2 (7 bases). Germline-derived CDR1 and CDR2 are MNHEY and SMNVEV (reference sequence). The CDR3 covers 15 residues. Between the trimmed V and J ends, which lost 2 bases and 2 bases, there was a span of 11 bases. In DNA, the CDR3 is TGTGCCAGCAGTTTAGCGGGGGCCCTCACAGATACGCAGTATTTT. Translated: CASSLAGALTDTQYF.

This rearrangement joins TRBV2 to TRBJ1-1; D gene unclear. V lost 0 bases and J lost 4, with 9 bases in between. Germline-derived CDR1 and CDR2 are SNHLY and FYNNEI. The CDR3 totals 14 residues. The CDR3 sequence: CASSEAPRTTEAFF. CDR3 DNA sequence: TGTGCCAGCAGTGAAGCGCCGCGTACCACTGAAGCTTTCTTT.

The chain carries TRBV9 and TRBJ1-4, with 9 positions matching TRBD1. This CDR3 has 15 residues. The germline gives CDR1 SGDLS, CDR2 YYNGEE. Unmatched junction bases numbered 5, after V lost 1 base and J lost 7 bases. The chain's CDR3 is CASSVRTGASEKLFF. CDR3 DNA: TGTGCCAGCAGCGTAAGGACAGGGGCCTCTGAAAAACTGTTTTTT.

This chain uses TRBV27 with TRBJ1-2; 11 bases agree with TRBD1. J was trimmed by 6 bases and V by 6 bases; bases with no gene match: 9. Per germline, CDR1 MNHEY and CDR2 SMNVEV (reference sequence). The CDR3 length is 15 residues. The chain's CDR3 is CASSKWTGGSHGYTF. CDR3 DNA: TGTGCCAGCAGCAAATGGACAGGGGGCTCGCATGGCTACACCTTC.

This chain uses TRBV4-3 with TRBJ2-3; 10 bases fit TRBD2. CDR1 LGHNA and CDR2 YSLEER come from the germline V gene. CDR3 length equals 16 residues. Unmatched junction bases numbered 8, after V lost 4 bases and J lost 4 bases. For the CDR3, the DNA is TGCGCCAGCAGCCGGGACATAGCGGGAGGCTCAGATACGCAGTATTTT. This gives the protein CASSRDIAGGSDTQYF.

The chain uses TRBV27 and TRBJ2-5; 9 positions agree with TRBD2. Germline assignment: CDR1 MNHEY and CDR2 SMNVEV (reference sequence). V shed 6 bases and J 7 bases; nucleotides not matched to a gene: 9. The CDR3 is made up of 14 amino acids. The CDR3 DNA reads TGTGCCAGCAGACCGGGACTAGCAGGGGGGACCCAGTACTTC. Translation gives CASRPGLAGGTQYF.

This chain joins TRBV15 and TRBJ2-5, with 8 positions matching TRBD1. J gave up 0 bases and V 1 base, and 7 bases lay outside the gene matches. The CDR3 runs 17 residues. Germline V gene data show CDR1 as LNHNV and CDR2 as YYDKDF (reference sequence). The CDR3 nucleotides read TGTGCCACCAGCAGAGGGATGGGACAGGACAACCAAGAGACCCAGTACTTC. Translated, it gives CATSRGMGQDNQETQYF.

This rearrangement joins TRBV12-5 to TRBJ2-7; 9 bases line up with TRBD1. CDR1 and CDR2 (germline): LGHNT, FRNRAP. Trimming removed 1 base from V and 1 base from J; junction bases left unmatched: 8. This CDR3 contains 17 residues. CDR3 sequence reads: CASGLDTGTGMSYEQYV. DNA of the CDR3: TGTGCTAGTGGTTTGGACACCGGGACAGGGATGTCCTACGAGCAGTACGTC.

Concerning this clone: This CDR3 is also generated by other DNA sequences in the sample. The rearrangement joins TRBV6-1 to TRBJ1-5; D not certain. In germline, CDR1 is MNHNS, CDR2 SASEGT. The CDR3 covers 13 residues. V lost 2 bases and J lost 2, with 4 bases in between. The CDR3 reads CASSERGNQPQHF. In nucleotides, the CDR3 is TGTGCCAGCAGTGAACGGGGCAATCAGCCCCAGCATTTT.